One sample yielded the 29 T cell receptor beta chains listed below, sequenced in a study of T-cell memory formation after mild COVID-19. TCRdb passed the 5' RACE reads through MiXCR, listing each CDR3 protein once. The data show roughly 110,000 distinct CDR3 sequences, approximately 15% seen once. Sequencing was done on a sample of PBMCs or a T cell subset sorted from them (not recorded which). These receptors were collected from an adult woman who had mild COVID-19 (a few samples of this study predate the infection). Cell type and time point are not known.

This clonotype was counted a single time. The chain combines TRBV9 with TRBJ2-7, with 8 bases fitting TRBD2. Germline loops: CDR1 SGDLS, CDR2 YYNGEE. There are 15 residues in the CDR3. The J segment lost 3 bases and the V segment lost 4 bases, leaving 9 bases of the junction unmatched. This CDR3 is CASSPTSGSLYEQYF. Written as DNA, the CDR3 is TGTGCCAGCAGCCCCACGAGCGGGAGCCTCTACGAGCAGTACTTC.

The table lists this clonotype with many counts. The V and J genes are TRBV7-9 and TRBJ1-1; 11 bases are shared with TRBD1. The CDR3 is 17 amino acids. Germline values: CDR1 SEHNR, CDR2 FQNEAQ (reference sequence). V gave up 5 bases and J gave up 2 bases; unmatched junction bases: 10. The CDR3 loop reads CASSPPFGQGANTEAFF. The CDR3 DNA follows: TGTGCCAGCAGCCCACCCTTTGGACAGGGGGCCAACACTGAAGCTTTCTTT.

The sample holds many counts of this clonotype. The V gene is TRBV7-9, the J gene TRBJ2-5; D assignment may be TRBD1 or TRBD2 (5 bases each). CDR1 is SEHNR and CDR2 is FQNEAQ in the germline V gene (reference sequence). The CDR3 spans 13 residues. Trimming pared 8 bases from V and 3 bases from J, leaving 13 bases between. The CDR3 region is CASLGTNEETQYF. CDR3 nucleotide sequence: TGTGCCAGCCTAGGGACGAACGAAGAGACCCAGTACTTC.

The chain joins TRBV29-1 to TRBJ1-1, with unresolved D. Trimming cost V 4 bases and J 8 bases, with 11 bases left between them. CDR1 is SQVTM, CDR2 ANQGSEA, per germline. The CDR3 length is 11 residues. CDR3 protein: CSVGTPTEAFF. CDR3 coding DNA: TGCAGCGTTGGGACGCCGACAGAAGCTTTCTTT.

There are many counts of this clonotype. The CDR3 DNA reads TGCGCCAGCAGCTTGGAGGCGACTAGCGGGTTACCAGATACGCAGTATTTT. This codes for CASSLEATSGLPDTQYF. The rearrangement links TRBV5-1 to TRBJ2-3, with TRBD2 identical over 10 bases. Germline CDR1 reads SGHRS; CDR2 reads YFSETQ. The V gene end was trimmed by 0 bases and the J gene end by 4 bases; junction bases not matched to a gene: 8. CDR3 length equals 17 residues.

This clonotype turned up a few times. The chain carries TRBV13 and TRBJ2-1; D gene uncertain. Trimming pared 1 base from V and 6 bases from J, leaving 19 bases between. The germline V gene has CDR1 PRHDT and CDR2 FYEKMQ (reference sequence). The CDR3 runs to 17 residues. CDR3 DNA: TGTGCCAGCAGCTTAGAGGCCCAGTCACCGGGCAGCAATGAGCAGTTCTTC. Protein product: CASSLEAQSPGSNEQFF.

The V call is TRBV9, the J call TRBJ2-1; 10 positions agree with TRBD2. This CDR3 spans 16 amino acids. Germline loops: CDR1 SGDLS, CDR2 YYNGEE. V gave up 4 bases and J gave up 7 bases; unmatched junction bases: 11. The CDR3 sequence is CASSPAGGLAVNEQFF. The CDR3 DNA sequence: TGTGCCAGCAGCCCAGCGGGTGGACTAGCGGTAAATGAGCAGTTCTTC.

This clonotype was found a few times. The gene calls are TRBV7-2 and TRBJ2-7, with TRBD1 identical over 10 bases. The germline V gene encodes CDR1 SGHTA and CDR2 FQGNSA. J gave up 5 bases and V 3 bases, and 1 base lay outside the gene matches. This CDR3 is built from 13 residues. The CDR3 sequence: CASSLTGGHEQYF. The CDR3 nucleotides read TGTGCCAGCAGCTTGACAGGGGGCCACGAGCAGTACTTC.

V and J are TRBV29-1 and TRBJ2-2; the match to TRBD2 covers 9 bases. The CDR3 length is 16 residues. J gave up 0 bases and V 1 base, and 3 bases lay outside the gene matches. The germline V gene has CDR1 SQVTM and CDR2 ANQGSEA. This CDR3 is CSVEAGLATNTGELFF. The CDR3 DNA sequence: TGCAGCGTTGAAGCCGGACTAGCGACGAACACCGGGGAGCTGTTTTTT.

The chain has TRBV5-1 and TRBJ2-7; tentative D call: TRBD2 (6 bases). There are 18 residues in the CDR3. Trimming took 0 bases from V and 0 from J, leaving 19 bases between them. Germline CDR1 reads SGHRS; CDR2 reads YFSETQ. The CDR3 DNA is TGCGCCAGCAGCTTGGTTAAAACACCGGGACTCAGCTCCTACGAGCAGTACTTC. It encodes CASSLVKTPGLSSYEQYF.

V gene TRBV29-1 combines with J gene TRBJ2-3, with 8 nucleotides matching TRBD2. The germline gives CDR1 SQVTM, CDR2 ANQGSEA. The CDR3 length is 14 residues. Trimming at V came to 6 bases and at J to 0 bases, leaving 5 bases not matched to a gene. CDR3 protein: CSVERESSTDTQYF. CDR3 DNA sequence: TGCAGCGTCGAGCGGGAGTCGAGCACAGATACGCAGTATTTT.

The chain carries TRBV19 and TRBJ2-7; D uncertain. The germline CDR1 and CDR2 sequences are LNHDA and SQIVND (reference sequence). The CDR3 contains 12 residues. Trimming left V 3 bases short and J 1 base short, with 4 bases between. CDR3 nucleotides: TGTGCCAGTAGTATTGGGTCCTACGAGCAGTACTTC. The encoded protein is CASSIGSYEQYF.

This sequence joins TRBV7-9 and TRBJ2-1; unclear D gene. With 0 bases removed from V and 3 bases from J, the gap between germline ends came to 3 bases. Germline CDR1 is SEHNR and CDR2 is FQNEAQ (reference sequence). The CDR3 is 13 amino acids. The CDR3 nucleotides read TGTGCCAGCAGCTTAGCCCTCTACAATGAGCAGTTCTTC. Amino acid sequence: CASSLALYNEQFF.

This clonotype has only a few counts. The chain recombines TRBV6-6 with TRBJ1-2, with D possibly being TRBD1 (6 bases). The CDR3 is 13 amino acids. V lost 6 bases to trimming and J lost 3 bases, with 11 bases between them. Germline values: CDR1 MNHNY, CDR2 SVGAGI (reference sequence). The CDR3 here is CASSNRDYYGYTF. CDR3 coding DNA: TGTGCCAGCAGCAACAGGGACTACTATGGCTACACCTTC.

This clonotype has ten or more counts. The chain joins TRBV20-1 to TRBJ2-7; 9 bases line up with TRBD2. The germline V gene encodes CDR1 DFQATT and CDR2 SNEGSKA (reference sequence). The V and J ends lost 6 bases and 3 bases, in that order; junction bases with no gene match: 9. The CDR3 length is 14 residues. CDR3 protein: CSASGLASLYEQYF. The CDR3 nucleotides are TGCAGTGCAAGCGGACTAGCGAGCCTCTACGAGCAGTACTTC.

The CDR3 DNA reads TGTGCCAGCAGCCTGGTTGCAGAGGGATCCCCTGGCTACACCTTC. It specifies CASSLVAEGSPGYTF. This chain links TRBV2 with TRBJ1-2; D is unclear. CDR1 is SNHLY, CDR2 FYNNEI, per germline. The CDR3 consists of 15 residues. Trimming pared 6 bases from V and 7 bases from J, leaving 21 bases between.

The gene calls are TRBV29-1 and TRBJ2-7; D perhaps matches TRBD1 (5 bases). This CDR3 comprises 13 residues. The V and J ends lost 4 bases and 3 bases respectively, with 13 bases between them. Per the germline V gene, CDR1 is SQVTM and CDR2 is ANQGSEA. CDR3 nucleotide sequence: TGCAGCGTTGGCACAGGAGAGGACTACGAGCAGTACTTC. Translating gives CSVGTGEDYEQYF.

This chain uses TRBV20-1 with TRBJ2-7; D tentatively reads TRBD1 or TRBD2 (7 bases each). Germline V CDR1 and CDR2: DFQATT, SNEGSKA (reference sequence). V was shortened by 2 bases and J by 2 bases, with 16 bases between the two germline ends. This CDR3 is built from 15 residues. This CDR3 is CSARLTGEGTYEQYF. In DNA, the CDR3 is TGCAGTGCTAGACTTACAGGGGAGGGTACCTACGAGCAGTACTTC.

CDR3 sequence: CASSLVSLGDEQFF. DNA of the CDR3: TGTGCCAGCAGCTTAGTATCCCTGGGCGATGAGCAGTTCTTC. The rearrangement joins TRBV7-2 to TRBJ2-1; D unresolved. CDR3 length: 14 amino acids. CDR1 is SGHTA and CDR2 is FQGNSA in the germline V gene. V lost 1 base and J 8 bases, leaving 12 bases between the germline ends.

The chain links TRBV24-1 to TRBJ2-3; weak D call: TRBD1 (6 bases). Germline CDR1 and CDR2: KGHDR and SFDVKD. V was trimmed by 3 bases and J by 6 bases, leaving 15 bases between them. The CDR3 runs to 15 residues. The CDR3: CATSDRPTGMDTQYF. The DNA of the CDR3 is TGTGCCACCAGTGATCGACCTACAGGGATGGATACGCAGTATTTT.

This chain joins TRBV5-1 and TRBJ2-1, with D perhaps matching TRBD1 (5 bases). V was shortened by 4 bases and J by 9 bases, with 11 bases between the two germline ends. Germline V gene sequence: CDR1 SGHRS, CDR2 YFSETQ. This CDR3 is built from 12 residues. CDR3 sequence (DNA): TGCGCCAGCAGCGCGTCAGGGCGTGAGCAGTTCTTC. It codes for CASSASGREQFF.

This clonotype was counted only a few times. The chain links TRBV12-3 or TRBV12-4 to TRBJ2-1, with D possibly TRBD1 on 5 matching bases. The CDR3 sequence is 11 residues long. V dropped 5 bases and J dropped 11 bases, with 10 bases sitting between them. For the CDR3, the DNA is TGTGCCAGCAGTATGTCAGGGAAGCAGTTCTTC. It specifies CASSMSGKQFF.

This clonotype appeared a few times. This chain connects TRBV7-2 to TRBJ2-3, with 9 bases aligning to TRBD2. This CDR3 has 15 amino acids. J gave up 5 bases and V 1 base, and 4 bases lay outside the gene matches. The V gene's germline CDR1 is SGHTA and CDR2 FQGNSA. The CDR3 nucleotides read TGTGCCAGCAGCTTAGTACTAGCGGGTCGAGATACGCAGTATTTT. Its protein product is CASSLVLAGRDTQYF.

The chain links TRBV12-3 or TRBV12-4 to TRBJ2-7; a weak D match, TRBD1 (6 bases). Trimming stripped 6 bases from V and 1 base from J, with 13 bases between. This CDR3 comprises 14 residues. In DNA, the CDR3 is TGTGCCAGCAGCCCGGACAGACTATCCTACGAGCAGTACTTC. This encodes CASSPDRLSYEQYF.

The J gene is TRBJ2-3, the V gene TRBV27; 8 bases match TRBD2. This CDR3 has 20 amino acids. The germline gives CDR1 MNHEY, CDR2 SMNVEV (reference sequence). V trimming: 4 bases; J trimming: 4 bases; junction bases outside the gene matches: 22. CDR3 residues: CASSSHLRGFSGSHADTQYF. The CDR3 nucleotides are TGTGCCAGCAGTTCCCACCTCCGGGGTTTCAGCGGGAGTCATGCAGATACGCAGTATTTT.

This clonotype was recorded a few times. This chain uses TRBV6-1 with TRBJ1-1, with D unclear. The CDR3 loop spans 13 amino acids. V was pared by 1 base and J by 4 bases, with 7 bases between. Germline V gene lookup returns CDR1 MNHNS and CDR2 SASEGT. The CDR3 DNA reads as TGTGCCAGCAGTGAAGGGAGGGTCACTGAAGCTTTCTTT. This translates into CASSEGRVTEAFF.

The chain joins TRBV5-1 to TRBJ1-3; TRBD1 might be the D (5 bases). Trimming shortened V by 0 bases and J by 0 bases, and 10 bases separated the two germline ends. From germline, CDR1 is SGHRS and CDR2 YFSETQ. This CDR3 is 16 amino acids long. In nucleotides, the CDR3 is TGCGCCAGCAGCTTGGCCCACAGGAACTCTGGAAACACCATATATTTT. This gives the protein CASSLAHRNSGNTIYF.

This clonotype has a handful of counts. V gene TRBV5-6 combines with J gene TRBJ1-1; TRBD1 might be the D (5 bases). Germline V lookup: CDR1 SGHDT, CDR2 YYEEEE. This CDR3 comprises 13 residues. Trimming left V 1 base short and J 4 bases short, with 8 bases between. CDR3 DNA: TGTGCCAGCAGCTTGATCGACAGCACTGAAGCTTTCTTT. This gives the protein CASSLIDSTEAFF.

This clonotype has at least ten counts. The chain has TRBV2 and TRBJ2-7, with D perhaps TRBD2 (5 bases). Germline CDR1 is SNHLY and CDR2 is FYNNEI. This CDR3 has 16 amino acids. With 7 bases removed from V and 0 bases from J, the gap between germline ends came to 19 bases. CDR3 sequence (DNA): TGTGCCAGCAAGAAGGAGGTAGATTCCGCCTCCTACGAGCAGTACTTC. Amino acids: CASKKEVDSASYEQYF.